The TCR beta chain described here comes from a study of blood T cell repertoires in COVID-19. Study-level information: Sites in the United States, Italy and Spain provided acute and convalescent COVID-19 samples. Sources were T cells, B-cell-depleted T cells, or PBMCs; the material itself was cDNA or gDNA.

Trimming removed 3 bases from V and 6 bases from J; junction bases left unmatched: 14. This CDR3 spans 16 amino acids. Germline CDR1 SGHNT, CDR2 YYREEE (reference sequence). This clone was seen a single time. Original analysis: Scientists estimated how many nucleated cells there were by amplifying reference gene primers. Produced via immunoSEQ multiplex PCR; TCRdb's table is partial and in-frame only. D and trimming come from the DNA, and the V and J calls and clone size come from that table. The sample has approximately 130,000 clones, 75% to 90% seen once; the top ten hold roughly 4%. Sequences were obtained from peripheral blood. The sequence came from a human donor in a cohort sampled during active COVID-19. J is TRBJ2-7 and V is TRBV5-4, with 8 bases lining up with TRBD2. The CDR3 sequence: CASSSPLSSGDAEQYF. The CDR3 nucleotides read TGTGCCAGCAGCTCACCTTTAAGTAGCGGGGACGCCGAGCAGTACTTC.